This T cell receptor (beta chain) was observed in a study of shared clonotypes between healthy human individuals. TCRdb keeps only in-frame clones here, not all; method: immunoSEQ multiplex PCR. The sample lists about 1.1 million clones; roughly 74% were seen once. Turning to this clone: Within the sample, other DNA sequences also encode this same CDR3.

V lost 6 bases and J 3 bases, leaving 6 bases between the germline ends. This CDR3 contains 12 residues. Germline-derived CDR1 and CDR2 are SNHLY and FYNNEI. The clonotype comes from a man younger than 30 in good health. Some clones in this sample may be carry-over from other donors' samples. Input material: memory CD4+ T cells from PBMCs. Subset of the sample: CD45RA-negative fraction. The V gene is TRBV2, the J gene TRBJ1-3; D not resolved. CDR3 region: CASRGDGNTIYF. DNA for the CDR3: TGTGCCAGCAGGGGTGATGGAAACACCATATATTTT.